This T cell receptor (beta chain) is from a study of human T cells and chemical hapten exposure. Study-level information: TCR yields per sample varied mostly from small pooled library volume differences. Study-level results: Unchanged with DPC sensitization were TCRs above 1 in 1000 frequency.

A few counts support this clonotype. Its antigen is unknown. The time point is: healthy volunteer bleed at 2 weeks. Unfractionated whole blood served as the source for total RNA extraction. Unique molecular identifiers were affixed to discrete cDNA molecules within the library. Original processing notes: The number of TCRs in each sample had a median of approximately 95,000 and spanned roughly 23,224 to 750,000. MiXCR, applied by TCRdb to the RACE reads, yields one record per CDR3 protein. V and J calls and clone size were set by TCRdb, not the authors. The table lists 100,000 to 150,000 distinct CDR3 sequences, 9% to 10% of them singletons, with approximately 2% in the top ten. V lost 6 bases and J lost 0; bases outside the gene matches: 2. The CDR3 contains 17 residues. Germline CDR1 and CDR2: SNHLY and FYNNEI.

The sequence was collected from a male donor in good health. Some clones in this sample may be carry-over from other donors' samples. The chain is built from TRBV2 and TRBJ2-2, with 15 positions matching TRBD2. What was sequenced was whole blood. In DNA, the CDR3 is TGTGCCAGCAGGAGGACTAGCGGGGGGGCGAACACCGGGGAGCTGTTTTTT. It translates to CASRRTSGGANTGELFF.